These 29 T cell receptor beta chains were sequenced from one sample in a study of OX40 agonist ivuxolimab in advanced cancers. Receptor libraries were prepared by the immunoSEQ multiplex PCR assay. The source is immuneACCESS, and TCRdb retained only in-frame sequences with V and J called. Part of the clones is not carried over; for the studies checked, unresolved V genes explain less than half of this, and the remainder is unexplained. The sample data list 25,000 to 30,000 clones, and 80% to 85% of these were observed just once. Roughly a sixth of the sample is held by the ten biggest clonotypes. Sequenced material: CD4+ or CD8+ T cells sorted from blood, taken in a trial of the OX40 agonist ivuxolimab. The receptors shown here come from an adult with an advanced solid tumor such as melanoma, head and neck, liver or kidney cancer.

V gene TRBV14 combines with J gene TRBJ2-7; D might be TRBD2 (5 bases). CDR1 SGHDN and CDR2 FVKESK come from the germline V gene. The CDR3 runs 16 residues. V lost 1 base, J lost 6 bases, and 19 bases lay in between. Here the CDR3 reads CASSQGHLADLPEQYF. The CDR3 DNA sequence: TGTGCCAGCAGCCAAGGCCACCTAGCAGACCTCCCCGAGCAGTACTTC.

This rearrangement joins TRBV27 to TRBJ1-1, with D perhaps matching TRBD1 (6 bases). The CDR3 sequence is 13 residues long. Germline values: CDR1 MNHEY, CDR2 SMNVEV (reference sequence). V was clipped by 5 bases and J by 2 bases, with 9 bases between them. CDR3: CASSTGLNTEAFF. CDR3 in DNA: TGTGCCAGCAGTACAGGGTTAAACACTGAAGCTTTCTTT.

This rearrangement joins TRBV30 to TRBJ2-7, with a possible D match to TRBD1 (6 bases). Germline V gene data show CDR1 as GTSNPN and CDR2 as SVGIG (reference sequence). V was trimmed by 3 bases and J by 5 bases, leaving 14 bases between them. This CDR3 is built from 13 residues. The CDR3 DNA reads as TGTGCCTGGAGCAGGGGCCAGGGCGACGAGCAGTACTTC. The encoded protein is CAWSRGQGDEQYF.

The genes are TRBV29-1 and TRBJ2-3; TRBD2 agrees at 11 bases. The CDR3 loop spans 16 amino acids. CDR1 and CDR2 (germline): SQVTM, ANQGSEA. V shed 6 bases and J 5 bases; nucleotides not matched to a gene: 13. The CDR3 DNA reads TGCAGCGTCTCGCTAGCGGGGGGCGATGCGGTAGATACGCAGTATTTT. Amino acids: CSVSLAGGDAVDTQYF.

This clone was recorded once. The gene calls are TRBV5-4 and TRBJ2-7; D is unclear. CDR1 SGHNT and CDR2 YYREEE come from the germline V gene (reference sequence). This CDR3 region has 14 residues. The germline V and J ends were trimmed by 0 bases and 2 bases, with 9 bases remaining between them. Here the CDR3 DNA reads TGTGCCAGCAGCTTGGCACAGATGCCCTACGAGCAGTACTTC. Its protein product is CASSLAQMPYEQYF.

This sequence joins TRBV5-1 and TRBJ2-1; D possibly matches TRBD1 or TRBD2 (5 bases each). CDR3 size: 15 residues. V was cut by 4 bases and J by 4 bases, with 15 bases left in between. Germline CDR1 and CDR2: SGHRS and YFSETQ. This CDR3 reads CASSPTGTLYNEQFF. CDR3 bases: TGCGCCAGCAGCCCGACCGGGACGCTGTACAATGAGCAGTTCTTC.

This chain joins TRBV9 and TRBJ2-1, with D perhaps given as TRBD1 or TRBD2 (5 bases each). Germline V gene lookup returns CDR1 SGDLS and CDR2 YYNGEE. The CDR3 totals 14 residues. Trimming pared 0 bases from V and 7 bases from J, leaving 11 bases between. CDR3: CASSVATWGNEQFF. For the CDR3, the DNA is TGTGCCAGCAGCGTAGCTACTTGGGGGAATGAGCAGTTCTTC.

V is TRBV7-6 and J is TRBJ2-1; tentatively, D is TRBD2 (5 bases). CDR1 and CDR2 from the germline V gene are SGHVS and FNYEAQ. V was shortened by 0 bases and J by 4 bases, with 7 bases between the two germline ends. CDR3 length: 14 residues. The CDR3 loop reads CASSLAGVYNEQFF. CDR3 coding DNA: TGTGCCAGCAGCTTAGCGGGAGTATACAATGAGCAGTTCTTC.

The chain is built from TRBV5-1 and TRBJ1-1; possibly TRBD1 for D (5 bases). Trimming removed 3 bases at V and 4 bases at J, with 16 bases between. The V gene's germline CDR1 is SGHRS and CDR2 YFSETQ. The CDR3 consists of 15 residues. CDR3 in amino acids: CASSYRGRGGTEAFF. The CDR3 DNA reads TGCGCCAGCAGCTACCGGGGCCGGGGAGGCACTGAAGCTTTCTTT.

The rearrangement joins TRBV2 to TRBJ2-5; 7 bases match TRBD2. V dropped 1 base and J dropped 4; count of bases not matched to a gene: 6. This CDR3 region has 15 residues. Per germline, CDR1 SNHLY and CDR2 FYNNEI. CDR3 sequence (DNA): TGTGCCAGCAGTGAAGGTACTAGCGCCGGAGAGACCCAGTACTTC. Protein product: CASSEGTSAGETQYF.

The chain links TRBV6-6 to TRBJ2-2; 13 nucleotides match TRBD2. The length of the CDR3 is 14 residues. Germline CDR1 and CDR2: MNHNY and SVGAGI (reference sequence). J lost 7 bases, V lost 10 bases, and 6 bases had no gene match. CDR3 sequence: CAKTSGRVIGELFF. The DNA of the CDR3 is TGTGCCAAAACTAGCGGGAGGGTTATCGGGGAGCTGTTTTTT.

The chain is built from TRBV6-1 and TRBJ2-5; maybe TRBD2 (6 bases). The CDR3 length is 15 residues. V lost 1 base and J lost 5, with 14 bases in between. Germline V lookup: CDR1 MNHNS, CDR2 SASEGT. The CDR3 coding sequence is TGTGCCAGCAGTGAAGGCGTGGGGGACTTGGAGACCCAGTACTTC. Its protein product is CASSEGVGDLETQYF.

The chain combines TRBV7-9 with TRBJ2-5; weak D call: TRBD1 (6 bases). The end of the DNA is better explained by TRBJ2-7, so the J call may be wrong. This CDR3 is 16 amino acids long. Germline CDR1 SEHNR, CDR2 FQNEAQ (reference sequence). CDR3 bases: TGTGCCAGCAGTTCTCTTACAGGGCTAGTTTCCTACGAGCAGTACTTC. Amino acid sequence: CASSSLTGLVSYEQYF.

The rearrangement links TRBV5-8 to TRBJ2-2, with a possible D match to TRBD1 (6 bases). V gave up 0 bases and J gave up 2 bases, with 8 bases separating them. This CDR3 region has 15 residues. Germline V CDR1 and CDR2: SGHTS, YDEGEE. The chain's CDR3 is CASSLEQGNTGELFF. In nucleotides, the CDR3 is TGTGCCAGCAGCTTGGAACAGGGAAACACCGGGGAGCTGTTTTTT.

This clone was seen a handful of times. The genes are TRBV19 and TRBJ1-5; possibly TRBD1 for D (6 bases). Germline V lookup: CDR1 LNHDA, CDR2 SQIVND (reference sequence). The length of the CDR3 is 16 residues. The ends were cut back, 8 bases at V and 5 bases at J, with 22 bases in the middle. CDR3 sequence reads: CASGPFVSGADQPQHF. The DNA for the CDR3 is TGTGCCAGTGGACCTTTCGTGTCGGGGGCCGATCAGCCCCAGCATTTT.

The V and J genes are TRBV9 and TRBJ1-2, with 7 bases that match TRBD1. The germline gives CDR1 SGDLS, CDR2 YYNGEE. The CDR3 runs to 16 residues. Trimming took 0 bases from V and 3 from J; bases not matched to a gene: 8. DNA of the CDR3: TGTGCCAGCAGCGTAGCTACAGGGGTCAAAGACTATGGCTACACCTTC. It is translated as CASSVATGVKDYGYTF.

This clone appeared a single time. J is TRBJ2-1 and V is TRBV29-1; a possible D gene is TRBD1 (5 bases). This CDR3 contains 14 residues. The V end lost 7 bases, the J end lost 2 bases, and 15 bases lay between the germline ends. Germline CDR1 and CDR2: SQVTM and ANQGSEA. CDR3 region: CSGKLDRAYNEQFF. In DNA, the CDR3 is TGCAGCGGCAAGTTAGACAGAGCCTACAATGAGCAGTTCTTC.

The chain recombines TRBV7-2 with TRBJ1-1; D remains unclear. Germline CDR1 is SGHTA and CDR2 is FQGNSA. The CDR3 has 14 residues. Trimming pared 2 bases from V and 3 bases from J, leaving 10 bases between. Here the CDR3 DNA reads TGTGCCAGCAGCTTACGAACGGCGGACACTGAAGCTTTCTTT. Translated: CASSLRTADTEAFF.

The chain employs TRBV11-2 and TRBJ2-3; TRBD2 agrees at 7 bases. Germline trimming cut 4 bases from V and 3 bases from J; bases unmatched to any gene: 4. The CDR3 spans 14 residues. Germline CDR1 is SGHAT and CDR2 is FQNNGV. CDR3 loop: CASSSAGVTDTQYF. The CDR3 coding sequence is TGTGCCAGCAGCTCGGCGGGAGTGACAGATACGCAGTATTTT.

V gene TRBV5-6 combines with J gene TRBJ1-3; D ambiguous. V gave up 2 bases and J gave up 4 bases, with 7 bases separating them. CDR3 size: 13 residues. CDR1 and CDR2 from the germline V gene are SGHDT and YYEEEE. CDR3 bases: TGTGCCAGCAGCTTCGGGTGGGGAAACACCATATATTTT. It translates to CASSFGWGNTIYF.

V is TRBV19 and J is TRBJ1-2, with a possible D match to TRBD1 (5 bases). There are 14 residues in the CDR3. Trimming took 6 bases from V and 3 from J, leaving 14 bases between them. Germline CDR1 and CDR2: LNHDA and SQIVND (reference sequence). DNA for the CDR3: TGTGCCAGTAGGCCCCCCAGGGTCGACTATGGCTACACCTTC. It is translated as CASRPPRVDYGYTF.

The chain uses TRBV11-3 and TRBJ2-7, with D uncertain. Germline loops: CDR1 SGHNT, CDR2 YENEEA. Trimming pared 2 bases from V and 0 bases from J, leaving 8 bases between. This CDR3 contains 14 residues. CDR3 sequence: CASSLWADSYEQYF. CDR3 DNA sequence: TGTGCCAGCAGCTTATGGGCAGACTCCTACGAGCAGTACTTC.

The chain carries TRBV6-5 and TRBJ2-1; TRBD2 is a possible D gene (6 bases). The V gene lost 2 bases and the J gene lost 2 bases, with 13 bases spanning the gap. The CDR3 is 16 amino acids. Germline CDR1 reads MNHEY; CDR2 reads SVGAGI. The DNA of the CDR3 is TGTGCCAGCAGTTACGATAGTAGCGGCACCTACAATGAGCAGTTCTTC. Protein: CASSYDSSGTYNEQFF.

The CDR3: CASSGRQSFAYEQYF. The CDR3 DNA follows: TGTGCCAGCAGCGGGAGGCAGTCTTTTGCCTACGAGCAGTACTTC. The rearrangement joins TRBV11-3 to TRBJ2-7, with a possible D match to TRBD2 (6 bases). V was clipped by 5 bases and J by 2 bases, with 16 bases between them. CDR3 length equals 15 residues. The germline V gene encodes CDR1 SGHNT and CDR2 YENEEA.

The V and J genes are TRBV30 and TRBJ1-2, with D hard to call. CDR1 is GTSNPN, CDR2 SVGIG, per germline (reference sequence). V was shortened by 2 bases and J by 8 bases, with 9 bases between the two germline ends. CDR3 length equals 11 residues. CDR3 loop: CAWSTGLGYTF. For the CDR3, the DNA is TGTGCCTGGAGTACTGGGCTGGGCTACACCTTC. The full variable domain, its missing parts supplied by reference TRBV30 and TRBJ1-2, is SQTIHQWPATLVQPVGSPLSLECTVEGTSNPNLYWYRQAAGRGLQLLFYSVGIGQISSEVPQNLSASRPQDRQFILSSKKLLLSDSGFYLCAWSTGLGYTFGSGTRLTVV.

This clone was detected only once. The genes are TRBV4-1 and TRBJ2-1; TRBD2 matches at 13 bases. This CDR3 has 16 amino acids. Germline CDR1 is MGHRA and CDR2 is YSYEKL. V trimming: 0 bases; J trimming: 9 bases; junction bases outside the gene matches: 5. The CDR3 sequence is CASSQELAGGPREQFF. CDR3 sequence (DNA): TGCGCCAGCAGCCAAGAACTAGCGGGAGGGCCCCGTGAGCAGTTCTTC.

This clone was counted once. DNA for the CDR3: TGTGCCAGCAGCTGGACTAGCGGGAGGGACAATGAGCAGTTCTTC. Amino acids: CASSWTSGRDNEQFF. The chain recombines TRBV11-2 with TRBJ2-1; 15 bases fit TRBD2. The V and J ends lost 4 bases and 5 bases, in that order; junction bases with no gene match: 0. This CDR3 is 15 amino acids long. The germline V gene has CDR1 SGHAT and CDR2 FQNNGV.

In its sample, this clone ranks as medium-sized. This chain joins TRBV28 and TRBJ1-1; D uncertain. Germline V gene sequence: CDR1 MDHEN, CDR2 SYDVKM. V was clipped by 2 bases and J by 5 bases, with 9 bases between them. The CDR3 has 13 amino acids. CDR3 sequence reads: CASSLALRTEAFF. The DNA of the CDR3 is TGTGCCAGCAGTTTAGCACTTAGGACTGAAGCTTTCTTT.

The chain recombines TRBV27 with TRBJ2-7, with D tentatively TRBD1 or TRBD2 (6 bases each). Between the trimmed V and J ends, which lost 3 bases and 5 bases, there was a span of 14 bases. The CDR3 extends over 14 amino acids. Germline CDR1 is MNHEY and CDR2 is SMNVEV (reference sequence). CDR3 sequence: CASSLGGYYNEQYF. The CDR3, as DNA: TGTGCCAGCAGTTTGGGGGGCTATTATAACGAGCAGTACTTC.